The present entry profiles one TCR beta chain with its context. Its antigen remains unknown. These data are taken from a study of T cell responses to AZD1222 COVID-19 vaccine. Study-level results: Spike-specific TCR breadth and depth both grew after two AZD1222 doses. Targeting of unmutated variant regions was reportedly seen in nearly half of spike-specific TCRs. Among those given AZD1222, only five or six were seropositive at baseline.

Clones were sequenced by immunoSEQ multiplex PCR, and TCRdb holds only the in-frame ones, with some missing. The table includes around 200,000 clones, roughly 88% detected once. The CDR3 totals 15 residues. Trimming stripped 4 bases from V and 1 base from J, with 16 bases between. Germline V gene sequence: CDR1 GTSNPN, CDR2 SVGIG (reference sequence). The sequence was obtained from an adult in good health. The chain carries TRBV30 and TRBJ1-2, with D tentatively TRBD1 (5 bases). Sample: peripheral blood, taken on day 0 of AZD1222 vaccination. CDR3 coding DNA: TGTGCCTGGAAGGGCAGGGAAACTTTTAACTATGGCTACACCTTC. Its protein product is CAWKGRETFNYGYTF. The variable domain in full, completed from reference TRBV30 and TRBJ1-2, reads SQTIHQWPATLVQPVGSPLSLECTVEGTSNPNLYWYRQAAGRGLQLLFYSVGIGQISSEVPQNLSASRPQDRQFILSSKKLLLSDSGFYLCAWKGRETFNYGYTFGSGTRLTVV.